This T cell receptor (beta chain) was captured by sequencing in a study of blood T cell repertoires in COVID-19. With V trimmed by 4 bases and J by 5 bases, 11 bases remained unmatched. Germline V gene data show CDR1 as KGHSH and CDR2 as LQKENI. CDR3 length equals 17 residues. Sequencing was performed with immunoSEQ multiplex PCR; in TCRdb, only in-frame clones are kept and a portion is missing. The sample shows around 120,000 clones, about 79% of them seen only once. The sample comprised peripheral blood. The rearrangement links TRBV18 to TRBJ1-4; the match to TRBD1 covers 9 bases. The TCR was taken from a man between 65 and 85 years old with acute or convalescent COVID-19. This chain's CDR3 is CASSLRQGGGENEKLFF. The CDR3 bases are TGTGCCAGCTCACTCAGACAGGGGGGCGGCGAAAATGAAAAACTGTTTTTT.